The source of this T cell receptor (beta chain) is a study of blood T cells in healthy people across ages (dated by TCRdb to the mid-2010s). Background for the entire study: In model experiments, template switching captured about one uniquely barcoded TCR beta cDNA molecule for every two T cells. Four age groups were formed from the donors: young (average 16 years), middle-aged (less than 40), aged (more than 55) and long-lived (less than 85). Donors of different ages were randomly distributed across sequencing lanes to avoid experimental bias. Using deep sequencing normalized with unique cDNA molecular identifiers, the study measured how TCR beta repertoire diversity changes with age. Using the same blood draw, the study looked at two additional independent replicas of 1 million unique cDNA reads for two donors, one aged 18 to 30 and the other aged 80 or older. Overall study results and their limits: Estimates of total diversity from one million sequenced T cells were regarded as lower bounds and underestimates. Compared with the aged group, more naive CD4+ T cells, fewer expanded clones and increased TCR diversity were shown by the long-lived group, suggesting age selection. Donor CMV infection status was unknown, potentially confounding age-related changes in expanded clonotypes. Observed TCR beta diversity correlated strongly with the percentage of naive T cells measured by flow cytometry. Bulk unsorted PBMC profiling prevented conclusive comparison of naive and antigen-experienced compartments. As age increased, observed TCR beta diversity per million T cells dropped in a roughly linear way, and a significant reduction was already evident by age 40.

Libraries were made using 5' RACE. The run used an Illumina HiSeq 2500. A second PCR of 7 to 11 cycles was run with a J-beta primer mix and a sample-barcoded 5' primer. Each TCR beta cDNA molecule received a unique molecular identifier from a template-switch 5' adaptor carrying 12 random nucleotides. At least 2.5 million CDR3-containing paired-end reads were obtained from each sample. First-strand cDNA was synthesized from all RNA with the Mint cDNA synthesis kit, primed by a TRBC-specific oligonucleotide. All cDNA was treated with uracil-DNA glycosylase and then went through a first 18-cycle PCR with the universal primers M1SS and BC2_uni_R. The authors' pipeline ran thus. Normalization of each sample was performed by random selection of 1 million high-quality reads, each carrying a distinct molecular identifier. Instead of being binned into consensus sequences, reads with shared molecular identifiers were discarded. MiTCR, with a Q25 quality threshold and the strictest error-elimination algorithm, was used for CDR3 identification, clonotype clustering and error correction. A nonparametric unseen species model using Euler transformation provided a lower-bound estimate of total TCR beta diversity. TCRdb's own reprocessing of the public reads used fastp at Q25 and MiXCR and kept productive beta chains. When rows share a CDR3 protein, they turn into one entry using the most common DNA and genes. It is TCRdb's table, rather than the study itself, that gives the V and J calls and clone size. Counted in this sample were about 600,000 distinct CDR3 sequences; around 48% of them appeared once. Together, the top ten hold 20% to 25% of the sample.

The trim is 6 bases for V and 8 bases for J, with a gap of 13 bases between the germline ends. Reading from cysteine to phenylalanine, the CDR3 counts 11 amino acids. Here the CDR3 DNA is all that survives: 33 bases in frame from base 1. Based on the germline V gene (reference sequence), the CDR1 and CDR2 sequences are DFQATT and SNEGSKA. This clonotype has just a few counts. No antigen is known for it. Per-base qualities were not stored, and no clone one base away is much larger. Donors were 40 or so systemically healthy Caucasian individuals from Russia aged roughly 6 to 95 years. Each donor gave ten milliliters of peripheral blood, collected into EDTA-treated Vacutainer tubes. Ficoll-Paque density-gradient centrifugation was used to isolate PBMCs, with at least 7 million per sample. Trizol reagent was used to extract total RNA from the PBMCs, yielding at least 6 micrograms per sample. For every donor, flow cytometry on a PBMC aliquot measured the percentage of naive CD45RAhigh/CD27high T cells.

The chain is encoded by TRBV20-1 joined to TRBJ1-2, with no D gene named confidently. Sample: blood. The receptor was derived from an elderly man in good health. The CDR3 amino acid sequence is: CSAGRAQGYTF. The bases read TGCAGTGCGGGGAGGGCGCAAGGCTACACCTTC.